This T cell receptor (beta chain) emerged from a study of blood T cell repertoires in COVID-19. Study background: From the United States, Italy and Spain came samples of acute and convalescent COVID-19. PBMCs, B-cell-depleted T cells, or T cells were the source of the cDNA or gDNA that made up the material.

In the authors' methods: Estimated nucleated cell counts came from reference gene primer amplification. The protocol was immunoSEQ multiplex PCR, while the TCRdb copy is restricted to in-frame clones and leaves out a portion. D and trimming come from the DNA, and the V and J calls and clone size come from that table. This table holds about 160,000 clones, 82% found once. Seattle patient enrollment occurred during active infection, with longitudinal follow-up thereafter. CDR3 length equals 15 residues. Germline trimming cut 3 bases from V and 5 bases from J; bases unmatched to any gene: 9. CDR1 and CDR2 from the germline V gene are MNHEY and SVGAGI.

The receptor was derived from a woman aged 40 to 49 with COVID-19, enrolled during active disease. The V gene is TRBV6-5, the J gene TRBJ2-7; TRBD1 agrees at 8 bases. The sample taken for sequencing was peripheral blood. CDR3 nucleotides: TGTGCCAGCAGTTATGGGGACAGGCGGAACCACGAGCAGTACTTC. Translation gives CASSYGDRRNHEQYF.